The source of this T cell receptor beta chain is a study of CD8 T cells in Susac syndrome. This clonotype was counted between two and nine times. Negative isolation was used for CD8+ and CD4+ T cells and FACS enrichment for TEMRA cells. Random hexamers were used to reverse transcribe the RNA input (0.5 to 1 ug). The amplification used immunoSEQ multiplex PCR on TCR beta CDR3; it spanned 54 Vbeta and 13 Jbeta. Via MiXCR, TCRdb re-called the immunoSEQ multiplex PCR reads, giving one row per CDR3 protein. This sample yields 190,000 or so distinct CDR3 sequences, of which about 95% are seen a single time; 0.082% belongs to the top ten. The CDR3 loop spans 12 amino acids. Germline-derived CDR1 and CDR2 are SQVTM and ANQGSEA. Trimming removed 4 bases at V and 4 bases at J, with 8 bases between.

The receptor was derived from a human donor with multiple sclerosis. The chain joins TRBV29-1 to TRBJ2-1; no reliable D call. The sequenced sample was CD4+ T cells from PBMCs. The chain's CDR3 is CSVGDGYNEQFF. The CDR3 coding sequence is TGCAGCGTTGGTGACGGGTACAATGAGCAGTTCTTC.